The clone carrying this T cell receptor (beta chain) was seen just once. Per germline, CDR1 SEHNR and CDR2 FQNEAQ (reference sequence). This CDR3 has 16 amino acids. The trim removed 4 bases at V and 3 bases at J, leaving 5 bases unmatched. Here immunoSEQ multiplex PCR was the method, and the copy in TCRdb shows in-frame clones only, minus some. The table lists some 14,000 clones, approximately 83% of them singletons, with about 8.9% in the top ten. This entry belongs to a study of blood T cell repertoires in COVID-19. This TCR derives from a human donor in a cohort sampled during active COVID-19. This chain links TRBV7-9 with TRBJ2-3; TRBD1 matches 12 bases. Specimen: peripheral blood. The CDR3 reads CASSWGTGGLTDTQYF. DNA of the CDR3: TGTGCCAGCAGCTGGGGGACAGGGGGCTTAACAGATACGCAGTATTTT.